A single sample is the source of the 5 T cell receptor beta chains below, sequenced in a study of T cell changes during pregnancy in multiple sclerosis (dated by TCRdb to the late 2010s). Libraries were constructed by the immunoSEQ multiplex PCR assay. In its TCRdb copy, this immuneACCESS table keeps in-frame sequences only and misses some clones. Where compared with another copy, unresolved V genes explain less than half of these, and the others have no known cause. This sample comprises under 120,000 clones, 90% to 95% of them detected only once. The ten largest clones capture 3% to 3.5% of the sample. The source material was peripheral blood, sampled after pregnancy. The receptors here all came from a female donor with multiple sclerosis, enrolled in a pregnancy study.

The chain joins TRBV6-4 to TRBJ2-5; D is unresolved. V dropped 6 bases and J dropped 7 bases, with 9 bases sitting between them. Germline V CDR1 and CDR2: MRHNA, SNTAGT. The length of the CDR3 is 11 residues. CDR3 region: CASRVSGTQYF. The CDR3 DNA follows: TGTGCCAGCAGGGTTTCGGGGACCCAGTACTTC.

This sequence joins TRBV15 and TRBJ1-2; D gene unclear. The CDR3 is made up of 15 amino acids. Germline V gene data show CDR1 as LNHNV and CDR2 as YYDKDF (reference sequence). V was cut by 1 base and J by 3 bases, with 12 bases left in between. In DNA form, the CDR3 reads TGTGCCACCAGCAGAGGCGTAGGAGTAGACTATGGCTACACCTTC. Protein: CATSRGVGVDYGYTF. Looking up the rest from reference TRBV15 and TRBJ1-2 gives the full variable domain: DAMVIQNPRYQVTQFGKPVTLSCSQTLNHNVMYWYQQKSSQAPKLLFHYYDKDFNNEADTPDNFQSRRPNTSFCFLDIRSPGLGDTAMYLCATSRGVGVDYGYTFGSGTRLTVV.

The chain couples TRBV21-1 to TRBJ2-7; the table's D call TRBD1 went unverified against the DNA. TRBV21-1 is listed as a pseudogene. This CDR3 contains 14 residues. The CDR3 nucleotides read TGTGCCAGCAGCTCGAGGACAGTCGTCTACGAGCAGTACTTC. Translated, it gives CASSSRTVVYEQYF.

The chain combines TRBV19 with TRBJ2-5, with D possibly being TRBD1 (6 bases). Germline V gene sequence: CDR1 LNHDA, CDR2 SQIVND (reference sequence). V was clipped by 4 bases and J by 4 bases, with 13 bases between them. The CDR3 runs 14 residues. CDR3 in amino acids: CASSRGGRGETQYF. The CDR3 nucleotides read TGTGCCAGTAGTAGGGGCGGCAGGGGAGAGACCCAGTACTTC.

CDR3 loop: CASSTHSGGFSNEQFF. CDR3 bases: TGTGCCAGTAGTACCCATAGCGGGGGTTTTTCGAATGAGCAGTTCTTC. This chain uses TRBV19 with TRBJ2-1; 9 nucleotides align to TRBD2. There are 16 residues in the CDR3. V shed 4 bases, J shed 7 bases, and the junction held 11 bases outside the gene matches. CDR1 LNHDA and CDR2 SQIVND come from the germline V gene (reference sequence).